The 7 T cell receptor beta chains listed next were all sequenced from one sample in a study of blood T cells in healthy people across ages. A J-beta primer mix and a sample-barcoded 5' primer were used in a second PCR of about 7 to 12 cycles. TCRdb recomputed calls from the 5' RACE reads with MiXCR, one row per CDR3 protein. Of fewer than 750,000 distinct CDR3 sequences listed, approximately 52% were seen once; the top ten hold roughly 12%. Sequencing input: blood. Receptors were obtained from an elderly woman in good health.

This chain joins TRBV25-1 and TRBJ2-7, with TRBD2 matching 8 bases. The CDR3 has 15 residues. CDR1 is MGHDK, CDR2 SYGVNS, per germline. With V trimmed by 7 bases and J by 2 bases, 10 bases remained unmatched. The CDR3 region has the DNA TGTGCCAGCACAGGGAGCCAGGGACTAGCCTACGAGCAGTACTTC. Its protein product is CASTGSQGLAYEQYF.

This clonotype has just one count. V gene TRBV28 combines with J gene TRBJ1-6, with 7 bases that match TRBD1. The CDR3 sequence is 14 residues long. The ends lost 7 bases at V and 8 bases at J; junction bases unmatched: 8. Looked up from germline, CDR1 is MDHEN and CDR2 is SYDVKM. The CDR3 DNA sequence: TGTGCCAGCACATCGTGGGACAGAGATTCACCCCTCCACTTT. The encoded protein is CASTSWDRDSPLHF.

The genes are TRBV20-1 and TRBJ2-3; tentative D call: TRBD2 (5 bases). CDR3 size: 13 residues. In germline, CDR1 is DFQATT, CDR2 SNEGSKA (reference sequence). Trimming shortened V by 6 bases and J by 4 bases, and 14 bases separated the two germline ends. The DNA for the CDR3 is TGCAGTGCAGAGAGGGCGGGCGCAGATACGCAGTATTTT. It encodes CSAERAGADTQYF.

This clonotype has more than one count but fewer than ten. The V call is TRBV2, the J call TRBJ1-4; 7 nucleotides agree with TRBD1. The CDR3 length is 15 residues. V lost 7 bases and J lost 5; bases outside the gene matches: 10. In germline, CDR1 is SNHLY, CDR2 FYNNEI. CDR3 nucleotides: TGTGCCAGCAAACAAAGGGACAGTGAGAATGAAAAACTGTTTTTT. Encoded protein: CASKQRDSENEKLFF.

Note on this clonotype: Given a much more abundant clone one base away, this may be a read error. J is TRBJ2-1 and V is TRBV9, with D uncertain. CDR1 is SGDLS, CDR2 YYNGEE, per germline. This CDR3 is built from 16 residues. Trimming pared 2 bases from V and 3 bases from J, leaving 15 bases between. For the CDR3, the DNA is TGTGCCAGCAGCGTGACGGGTCGGCGCTGCTACAATGAGCAGTTCTTC. Translation: CASSVTGRRCYNEQFF.

This clonotype was seen at least ten times. V gene TRBV4-2 combines with J gene TRBJ2-7, with 7 bases that match TRBD1. The germline V gene has CDR1 LGHNA and CDR2 YNFKEQ. The CDR3 loop spans 15 amino acids. Trimming removed 5 bases from V and 2 bases from J; junction bases left unmatched: 9. CDR3 loop: CASSFSSTGTYEQYF. Written as DNA, the CDR3 is TGTGCCAGCAGCTTCTCCTCGACAGGGACCTACGAGCAGTACTTC.

This clonotype was counted a few times. The V call is TRBV5-1, the J call TRBJ2-3, with D hard to call. Germline values: CDR1 SGHRS, CDR2 YFSETQ. V lost 0 bases and J 1 base, leaving 9 bases between the germline ends. This CDR3 spans 15 amino acids. In nucleotides, the CDR3 is TGCGCCAGCAGCTTGGACTCCTCCCGCACAGATACGCAGTATTTT. Encoded protein: CASSLDSSRTDTQYF.